Here is one T cell receptor (beta chain) with its context. Its antigen is currently unknown. The data derive from a study of T cell repertoires in cytomegalovirus infection. Study summary: From public TCR beta signatures came an indication of both CMV infection and matching HLA type.

From the reads, TCRdb called clonotypes with MiXCR, one entry per CDR3 protein. The table records some 320,000 distinct CDR3 sequences, 25% to 35% of them present only once. Specimen: cultured PBMCs, collected from culture after CMV antigen stimulation. The receptor was derived from a human donor in good health (CMV status not recorded). Some clones in this sample may be carry-over from other donors' samples.

The CDR3 coding sequence is TGTGCCAGCAGTTCCCAACTAATGTACGAGCAGTACTTC. Translation gives CASSSQLMYEQYF. V usage is TRBV27 and J usage is TRBJ2-7; D not certain. Trimming left V 4 bases short and J 4 bases short, with 11 bases between. The CDR3 is 13 residues long. Germline-derived CDR1 and CDR2 are MNHEY and SMNVEV (reference sequence).